A single sample gave rise to the 32 T cell receptor beta chains below, sequenced in a study of T-cell memory formation after mild COVID-19. Using its own MiXCR run on the 5' RACE reads, TCRdb lists one record per CDR3 protein. The data contain 92,000 or so distinct CDR3 sequences, roughly 15% of them seen just once; the ten biggest clones take up 39%. The material sequenced was PBMCs or a T cell subset sorted from them (not recorded which). The receptors were gathered from a young man who had mild COVID-19 (a few samples of this study predate the infection). Cell type and time point are not known.

This clonotype appeared a few times. The V and J genes are TRBV4-1 and TRBJ1-1; 10 bases align to TRBD1. Germline assignment: CDR1 MGHRA and CDR2 YSYEKL. This CDR3 contains 17 residues. Trimming removed 1 base from V and 2 bases from J; junction bases left unmatched: 7. In DNA, the CDR3 is TGCGCCAGCAGCCAAGCCGGACAGGGGGTATTCAACACTGAAGCTTTCTTT. It specifies CASSQAGQGVFNTEAFF.

This clonotype came up a few times. The J gene is TRBJ2-2, the V gene TRBV7-9; no firm D call. Between the trimmed V and J ends, which lost 3 bases and 4 bases, there was a span of 3 bases. Germline V gives CDR1 SEHNR, CDR2 FQNEAQ (reference sequence). The CDR3 is 12 residues long. CDR3 residues: CASSFFTGELFF. Here the CDR3 DNA reads TGTGCCAGCAGCTTCTTCACCGGGGAGCTGTTTTTT.

This clonotype came up a few times. This sequence joins TRBV18 and TRBJ1-5; 7 bases line up with TRBD1. The length of the CDR3 is 16 residues. Germline lookup yields CDR1 KGHSH and CDR2 LQKENI. J was trimmed by 1 base and V by 6 bases; bases with no gene match: 9. For the CDR3, the DNA is TGTGCCAGCTCCCCGACAGGGAGAAGGAGCAATCAGCCCCAGCATTTT. It encodes CASSPTGRRSNQPQHF.

This clonotype was detected many times. The chain recombines TRBV27 with TRBJ2-3, with TRBD2 matching 12 bases. This CDR3 is built from 16 residues. With 5 bases clipped from V and 1 base from J, the junction kept 4 bases outside the gene matches. Germline assignment: CDR1 MNHEY and CDR2 SMNVEV (reference sequence). CDR3 region: CASSPRLAGGTDTQYF. The CDR3 coding sequence is TGTGCCAGCAGTCCCCGACTAGCGGGGGGCACAGATACGCAGTATTTT.

This clonotype was detected ten times or more. The chain recombines TRBV15 with TRBJ1-4; D possibly corresponds to TRBD1 (6 bases). Germline loops: CDR1 LNHNV, CDR2 YYDKDF (reference sequence). Trimming cost V 3 bases and J 8 bases, with 16 bases left between them. The CDR3 is 15 residues long. The DNA of the CDR3 is TGTGCCACCAGCAGCCATGGGGGTACAGGGGAAAAACTGTTTTTT. This codes for CATSSHGGTGEKLFF.

This clonotype has a count of ten or more. The J gene is TRBJ2-7, the V gene TRBV28, with 15 bases lining up with TRBD2. J was trimmed by 4 bases and V by 2 bases; bases with no gene match: 6. CDR3 length equals 17 residues. CDR1 and CDR2 from the germline V gene are MDHEN and SYDVKM. CDR3 DNA sequence: TGTGCCAGCAGTTTAAGGACTAGCGGGGGGGCCGTTTACGAGCAGTACTTC. It is translated as CASSLRTSGGAVYEQYF. The entire variable domain, with the rest obtained from reference TRBV28 and TRBJ2-7, is as follows: DVKVTQSSRYLVKRTGEKVFLECVQDMDHENMFWYRQDPGLGLRLIYFSYDVKMKEKGDIPEGYSVSREKKERFSLILESASTNQTSMYLCASSLRTSGGAVYEQYFGPGTRLTVT.

The chain carries TRBV20-1 and TRBJ2-1; tentatively, D is TRBD1 (6 bases). V shed 2 bases and J shed 0 bases, with 17 bases lying between them. The CDR3 length is 17 residues. Per germline, CDR1 DFQATT and CDR2 SNEGSKA (reference sequence). CDR3 amino acids: CSARPDRGVSSYNEQFF. The CDR3 coding sequence is TGCAGTGCTAGACCGGACAGAGGAGTTAGCTCCTACAATGAGCAGTTCTTC.

The V call is TRBV29-1, the J call TRBJ2-1, with TRBD2 identical over 14 bases. The germline V gene has CDR1 SQVTM and CDR2 ANQGSEA. The trim removed 5 bases at V and 4 bases at J, leaving 7 bases unmatched. The CDR3 is made up of 16 amino acids. In nucleotides, the CDR3 is TGCAGCGTTTCGGGACTAGCGGGGGCTAGTTACAATGAGCAGTTCTTC. Translation: CSVSGLAGASYNEQFF.

The J gene is TRBJ2-5, the V gene TRBV10-3; D is uncertain. Trimming shortened V by 2 bases and J by 0 bases, and 16 bases separated the two germline ends. This CDR3 comprises 17 residues. Germline-derived CDR1 and CDR2 are ENHRY and SYGVKD. The CDR3 nucleotides are TGTGCCATCAGTGAGCCCGGAAGGGTCCCCTACCAAGAGACCCAGTACTTC. Encoded protein: CAISEPGRVPYQETQYF.

V gene TRBV24-1 combines with J gene TRBJ2-2; no reliable D call. The V and J ends lost 4 bases and 1 base respectively, with 12 bases between them. The CDR3 is 16 amino acids. Germline V lookup: CDR1 KGHDR, CDR2 SFDVKD. The CDR3 loop reads CATSDPRTENTGELFF. The CDR3, as DNA: TGTGCCACCAGTGACCCTCGGACCGAGAACACCGGGGAGCTGTTTTTT.

This clonotype occurred many times. This sequence joins TRBV5-6 and TRBJ2-7; D remains ambiguous. The CDR3 is 13 residues long. Trimming took off 4 bases at V and 0 bases at J, with 8 bases between the two ends. CDR1 is SGHDT and CDR2 is YYEEEE in the germline V gene. CDR3 protein: CASSGVDSYEQYV. CDR3 sequence (DNA): TGTGCCAGCAGCGGGGTAGACTCCTACGAGCAGTACGTC.

This clonotype was counted at least ten times. The chain combines TRBV12-3 or TRBV12-4 with TRBJ2-2, with D possibly matching TRBD2 (7 bases). The CDR3 loop spans 16 amino acids. V shed 1 base and J shed 6 bases, with 15 bases lying between them. The CDR3 is CASSLVPGGRSGELFF. CDR3 DNA: TGTGCCAGCAGTTTAGTCCCGGGGGGCAGATCCGGGGAGCTGTTTTTT.

The J gene is TRBJ2-1, the V gene TRBV10-3, with 9 positions matching TRBD2. CDR1 is ENHRY, CDR2 SYGVKD, per germline. The CDR3 extends over 14 amino acids. The V and J ends lost 3 bases and 10 bases, in that order; junction bases with no gene match: 7. The CDR3 coding sequence is TGTGCCATCAGTGACCCGGGACTAGCATCCGAGCAGTTCTTC. Protein: CAISDPGLASEQFF.

V gene TRBV30 combines with J gene TRBJ1-2; no clear D gene. CDR3 length equals 12 residues. V shed 0 bases and J shed 7 bases, with 9 bases lying between them. CDR1 and CDR2 from the germline V gene are GTSNPN and SVGIG (reference sequence). CDR3 sequence (DNA): TGTGCCTGGAGTGTACTTGACTTTGGCTACACCTTC. It yields the protein CAWSVLDFGYTF. Variable domain in full (rest from reference TRBV30 and TRBJ1-2): SQTIHQWPATLVQPVGSPLSLECTVEGTSNPNLYWYRQAAGRGLQLLFYSVGIGQISSEVPQNLSASRPQDRQFILSSKKLLLSDSGFYLCAWSVLDFGYTFGSGTRLTVV.

The gene calls are TRBV11-2 and TRBJ2-3; D not certain. There are 15 residues in the CDR3. V was cut by 0 bases and J by 1 base, with 8 bases left in between. Germline-derived CDR1 and CDR2 are SGHAT and FQNNGV. CDR3 in DNA: TGTGCCAGCAGCTTAGAGTGGGCAGGCACAGATACGCAGTATTTT. It is translated as CASSLEWAGTDTQYF.

The V call is TRBV5-1, the J call TRBJ2-2; perhaps TRBD1 as D (6 bases). V was cut by 4 bases and J by 5 bases, with 12 bases left in between. Germline CDR1 is SGHRS and CDR2 is YFSETQ. This CDR3 comprises 14 residues. In nucleotides, the CDR3 is TGCGCCAGCAGCCACCTCAGGGGTACCGGGGAGCTGTTTTTT. Amino acids: CASSHLRGTGELFF. Looking up the rest from reference TRBV5-1 and TRBJ2-2 gives the full variable domain: KAGVTQTPRYLIKTRGQQVTLSCSPISGHRSVSWYQQTPGQGLQFLFEYFSETQRNKGNFPGRFSGRQFSNSRSEMNVSTLELGDSALYLCASSHLRGTGELFFGEGSRLTVL.

J is TRBJ2-7 and V is TRBV5-4, with no clear D. The CDR3 is made up of 11 amino acids. The germline V gene has CDR1 SGHNT and CDR2 YYREEE (reference sequence). V was cut by 3 bases and J by 3 bases, with 4 bases left in between. Written as DNA, the CDR3 is TGTGCCAGCAGCTCCATCTACGAGCAGTACTTC. Residues: CASSSIYEQYF.

This clonotype has a count of ten or more. The rearrangement joins TRBV4-3 to TRBJ2-5; 7 bases align to TRBD2. Trimming at V came to 1 base and at J to 2 bases, leaving 4 bases not matched to a gene. The CDR3 has 15 amino acids. CDR1 is LGHNA and CDR2 is YSLEER in the germline V gene. The CDR3 DNA sequence: TGCGCCAGCAGCCAAGGGGGGAGGGAGCAAGAGACCCAGTACTTC. Translation: CASSQGGREQETQYF.

This clonotype was detected only a few times. This chain uses TRBV7-6 with TRBJ2-1, with unresolved D. There are 14 residues in the CDR3. Germline-derived CDR1 and CDR2 are SGHVS and FNYEAQ. The germline V and J ends were trimmed by 2 bases and 4 bases, with 9 bases remaining between them. The CDR3 sequence: CASSLLGPYNEQFF. The CDR3 nucleotides are TGTGCCAGCAGCTTACTCGGGCCATACAATGAGCAGTTCTTC.

This clonotype was recorded only once. The V gene is TRBV9, the J gene TRBJ2-3; TRBD1 matches 10 bases. Germline CDR1 and CDR2: SGDLS and YYNGEE. The length of the CDR3 is 16 residues. The J segment lost 4 bases and the V segment lost 0 bases, leaving 5 bases of the junction unmatched. The CDR3 coding sequence is TGTGCCAGCAGCGTAGATAGGACAGGGGGGGCAGATACGCAGTATTTT. This sequence encodes CASSVDRTGGADTQYF.

The chain carries TRBV4-3 and TRBJ1-6; D is ambiguous. The V gene lost 1 base and the J gene lost 3 bases, with 13 bases spanning the gap. CDR3 length: 17 residues. CDR1 and CDR2 from the germline V gene are LGHNA and YSLEER. The DNA of the CDR3 is TGCGCCAGCAGCCAAGCGGCCCTGGCGGTCTATAATTCACCCCTCCACTTT. Translated, it gives CASSQAALAVYNSPLHF.

In this sample, this clonotype turned up many times. The chain joins TRBV29-1 to TRBJ2-2; 10 positions match TRBD2. CDR3 length: 15 residues. Germline V gives CDR1 SQVTM, CDR2 ANQGSEA. The V segment lost 3 bases and the J segment 3 bases; nucleotides outside the gene matches: 4. This chain's CDR3 is CSVDLAGAHTGELFF. The CDR3 DNA sequence: TGCAGCGTTGACCTAGCGGGGGCCCACACCGGGGAGCTGTTTTTT.

This clonotype has only a few counts. The rearrangement joins TRBV7-2 to TRBJ2-5, with D unresolved. Germline assignment: CDR1 SGHTA and CDR2 FQGNSA. Trimming cost V 5 bases and J 1 base, with 14 bases left between them. The CDR3 has 15 amino acids. CDR3 coding DNA: TGTGCCAGCAGCCCCTCGGTCGGCAGCCAAGAGACCCAGTACTTC. Its translation: CASSPSVGSQETQYF.

DNA of the CDR3: TGTGCCAGCAGCTCACTAGTGCAAGAGACCCAGTACTTC. As protein: CASSSLVQETQYF. V and J are TRBV5-6 and TRBJ2-5; a possible D gene is TRBD2 (5 bases). V gave up 3 bases and J gave up 2 bases, with 8 bases separating them. Per the germline V gene, CDR1 is SGHDT and CDR2 is YYEEEE. The CDR3 totals 13 residues. Combining the CDR3 with reference TRBV5-6 and TRBJ2-5 gives the whole variable domain DAGVTQSPTHLIKTRGQQVTLRCSPKSGHDTVSWYQQALGQGPQFIFQYYEEEERQRGNFPDRFSGHQFPNYSSELNVNALLLGDSALYLCASSSLVQETQYFGPGTRLLVL.

This chain joins TRBV7-9 and TRBJ2-1; D remains unclear. Trimming took 3 bases from V and 6 from J, leaving 6 bases between them. Germline assignment: CDR1 SEHNR and CDR2 FQNEAQ (reference sequence). The CDR3 runs to 12 residues. CDR3 amino acids: CASSFMGNEQFF. For the CDR3, the DNA is TGTGCCAGCAGCTTCATGGGCAATGAGCAGTTCTTC. The entire variable domain, with the rest obtained from reference TRBV7-9 and TRBJ2-1, is as follows: DTGVSQNPRHKITKRGQNVTFRCDPISEHNRLYWYRQTLGQGPEFLTYFQNEAQLEKSRLLSDRFSAERPKGSFSTLEIQRTEQGDSAMYLCASSFMGNEQFFGPGTRLTVL.

This clonotype was counted between two and nine times. The chain joins TRBV9 to TRBJ2-7; the D call may be TRBD1 or TRBD2 (6 bases each). The CDR3 loop spans 14 amino acids. V lost 3 bases and J lost 2, with 12 bases in between. Germline CDR1 and CDR2: SGDLS and YYNGEE. DNA for the CDR3: TGTGCCAGCAGCGGCGGGACATCTACCTACGAGCAGTACTTC. Its protein is CASSGGTSTYEQYF.

This clonotype was observed a handful of times. The rearrangement joins TRBV6-5 to TRBJ1-1, with TRBD1 matching over 11 bases. The trim removed 2 bases at V and 5 bases at J, leaving 4 bases unmatched. CDR1 and CDR2 from the germline V gene are MNHEY and SVGAGI. The length of the CDR3 is 15 residues. CDR3 sequence: CASSYGTGGGTEAFF. CDR3 DNA sequence: TGTGCCAGCAGTTACGGGACAGGGGGAGGGACTGAAGCTTTCTTT.

This clonotype was recorded at least ten times. The chain combines TRBV6-6 with TRBJ1-5; D is possibly TRBD1 (5 bases). The ends were cut back, 6 bases at V and 6 bases at J, with 15 bases in the middle. In germline, CDR1 is MNHNY, CDR2 SVGAGI (reference sequence). The CDR3 covers 14 residues. This CDR3 is CASSLGGASQPQHF. The CDR3 DNA is TGTGCCAGCAGCCTTGGTGGGGCGAGTCAGCCCCAGCATTTT.

V usage is TRBV5-5 and J usage is TRBJ1-6; tentative D call: TRBD1 (6 bases). V was shortened by 4 bases and J by 1 base, with 15 bases between the two germline ends. Germline loops: CDR1 SGHKS, CDR2 YYEKEE (reference sequence). The CDR3 spans 17 residues. CDR3 protein: CASSLRDNLSYNSPLHF. In DNA form, the CDR3 reads TGTGCCAGCAGCCTTCGGGACAACCTTTCCTATAATTCACCCCTCCACTTT.

This clonotype was counted a few times. CDR3 in DNA: TGTGCCAGCAGCTTAGCACGGTCCGGCACTGAAGCTTTCTTT. It is translated as CASSLARSGTEAFF. The genes are TRBV11-2 and TRBJ1-1; D call uncertain. The CDR3 is made up of 14 amino acids. The germline gives CDR1 SGHAT, CDR2 FQNNGV. The V gene lost 1 base and the J gene lost 4 bases, with 10 bases spanning the gap. The whole variable domain, filled in from reference TRBV11-2 and TRBJ1-1, reads EAGVAQSPRYKIIEKRQSVAFWCNPISGHATLYWYQQILGQGPKLLIQFQNNGVVDDSQLPKDRFSAERLKGVDSTLKIQPAKLEDSAVYLCASSLARSGTEAFFGQGTRLTVV.

This clonotype was seen a handful of times. The gene calls are TRBV19 and TRBJ2-1; TRBD2 matches 9 bases. The CDR3 sequence is 15 residues long. Germline V lookup: CDR1 LNHDA, CDR2 SQIVND (reference sequence). Trimming took 3 bases from V and 6 from J; bases not matched to a gene: 6. The CDR3 DNA sequence: TGTGCCAGTAGTATCCATGCGGGGGGGAGCAATGAGCAGTTCTTC. Its translation: CASSIHAGGSNEQFF.

The V call is TRBV7-2, the J call TRBJ2-1, with 7 bases that match TRBD1. Germline trimming cut 1 base from V and 6 bases from J; bases unmatched to any gene: 6. This CDR3 is built from 15 residues. CDR1 is SGHTA, CDR2 FQGNSA, per germline. The CDR3 spells CASSLVGGRGNEQFF. The DNA of the CDR3 is TGTGCCAGCAGCTTAGTAGGGGGCCGGGGCAATGAGCAGTTCTTC.